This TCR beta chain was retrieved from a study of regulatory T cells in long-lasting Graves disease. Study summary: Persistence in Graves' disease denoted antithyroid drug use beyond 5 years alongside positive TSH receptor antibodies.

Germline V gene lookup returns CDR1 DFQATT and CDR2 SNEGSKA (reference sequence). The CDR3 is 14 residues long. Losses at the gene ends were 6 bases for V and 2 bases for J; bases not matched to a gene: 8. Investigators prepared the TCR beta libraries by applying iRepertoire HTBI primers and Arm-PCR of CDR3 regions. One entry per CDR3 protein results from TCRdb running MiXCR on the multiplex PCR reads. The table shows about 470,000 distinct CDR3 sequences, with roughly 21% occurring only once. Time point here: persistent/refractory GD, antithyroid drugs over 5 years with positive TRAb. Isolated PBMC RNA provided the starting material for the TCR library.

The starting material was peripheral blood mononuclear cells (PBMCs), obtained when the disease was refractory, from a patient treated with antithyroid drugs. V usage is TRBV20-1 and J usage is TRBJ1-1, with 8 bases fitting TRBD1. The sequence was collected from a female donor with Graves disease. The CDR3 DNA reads TGCAGTGCCCATGACAGGGGTGAAAACACTGAAGCTTTCTTT. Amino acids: CSAHDRGENTEAFF.